The 24 T cell receptor beta chains given below trace back to one sample, sequenced in a study of spatial heterogeneity in lung cancer. MiXCR, run by TCRdb on the 5' RACE reads, gives a single entry per CDR3 protein. This table holds around 70,000 distinct CDR3 sequences, roughly 8.9% found once. Time point here: blood at routine non-recurrence follow-up after resection. Sequenced material: PBMCs, taken at follow-up. The receptors were gathered from a female donor with early-stage non-small cell lung cancer.

This clonotype was found many times. J is TRBJ2-2 and V is TRBV12-3 or TRBV12-4; 7 nucleotides agree with TRBD1. V was clipped by 5 bases and J by 6 bases; unmatched bases: 12. The CDR3 contains 16 residues. Here the CDR3 DNA reads TGTGCCAGCAGTCCGCCCTTTGGACAGGAGGCCGGGGAGCTGTTTTTT. Amino acid sequence: CASSPPFGQEAGELFF.

The chain uses TRBV15 and TRBJ1-1; D is perhaps TRBD1 (6 bases). V lost 5 bases and J 1 base, leaving 11 bases between the germline ends. In germline, CDR1 is LNHNV, CDR2 YYDKDF (reference sequence). The CDR3 spans 14 residues. CDR3 nucleotide sequence: TGTGCCACCAGCCAAACCAGGGGGAACACTGAAGCTTTCTTT. It codes for CATSQTRGNTEAFF.

This clonotype was counted many times. V gene TRBV5-1 combines with J gene TRBJ2-7, with 7 bases that match TRBD1. CDR3 length: 15 amino acids. The ends lost 4 bases at V and 3 bases at J; junction bases unmatched: 10. Germline-derived CDR1 and CDR2 are SGHRS and YFSETQ. In DNA form, the CDR3 reads TGCGCCAGCAGCACATCCGGGACAGAGAACTACGAGCAGTACTTC. This encodes CASSTSGTENYEQYF.

This clonotype was seen repeatedly, ten times or more. This chain links TRBV29-1 with TRBJ2-5; D perhaps matches TRBD1 (5 bases). This CDR3 comprises 13 residues. Per germline, CDR1 SQVTM and CDR2 ANQGSEA. V dropped 4 bases and J dropped 4 bases, with 13 bases sitting between them. The CDR3 here is CSVVGAIGETQYF. The CDR3 DNA sequence: TGCAGCGTTGTTGGGGCTATTGGAGAGACCCAGTACTTC. Filled out from reference TRBV29-1 and TRBJ2-5, the complete variable domain reads SAVISQKPSRDICQRGTSLTIQCQVDSQVTMMFWYRQQPGQSLTLIATANQGSEATYESGFVIDKFPISRPNLTFSTLTVSNMSPEDSSIYLCSVVGAIGETQYFGPGTRLLVL.

Many counts were recorded for this clonotype. The chain combines TRBV6-5 with TRBJ2-7; 8 nucleotides line up with TRBD1. The CDR3 loop spans 14 amino acids. The ends lost 2 bases at V and 3 bases at J; junction bases unmatched: 3. CDR1 is MNHEY and CDR2 is SVGAGI in the germline V gene. CDR3 loop: CASSYTGTGYEQYF. In nucleotides, the CDR3 is TGTGCCAGCAGTTACACCGGGACAGGCTACGAGCAGTACTTC.

In its sample, this clonotype was seen a few times. The chain couples TRBV12-3 or TRBV12-4 to TRBJ2-5, with D uncertain. This CDR3 has 13 residues. V gave up 7 bases and J gave up 7 bases, with 16 bases separating them. The CDR3 loop is CASNPERVGTQYF. In nucleotides, the CDR3 is TGTGCCAGCAACCCCGAACGGGTTGGGACCCAGTACTTC.

The rearrangement joins TRBV11-2 to TRBJ2-7; D gene uncertain. This CDR3 is 14 amino acids long. Trimming removed 2 bases at V and 5 bases at J, with 13 bases between. Germline V gene data show CDR1 as SGHAT and CDR2 as FQNNGV. The CDR3 is CASSLNRAADEQYF. The CDR3 DNA follows: TGTGCCAGCAGCTTAAATAGGGCGGCCGACGAGCAGTACTTC.

This chain links TRBV5-1 with TRBJ2-3; 8 positions agree with TRBD1. Germline V gene data show CDR1 as SGHRS and CDR2 as YFSETQ. The CDR3 has 15 residues. J was trimmed by 0 bases and V by 8 bases; bases with no gene match: 8. The CDR3 loop is CASIPQGASTDTQYF. The CDR3 nucleotides are TGCGCCAGTATTCCTCAGGGGGCAAGCACAGATACGCAGTATTTT.

The table lists this clonotype with many counts. This chain joins TRBV15 and TRBJ1-2; TRBD1 might be the D (5 bases). The CDR3 runs to 17 residues. The V and J ends lost 0 bases and 4 bases respectively, with 18 bases between them. CDR1 and CDR2 from the germline V gene are LNHNV and YYDKDF (reference sequence). CDR3 DNA: TGTGCCACCAGCAGAGATGCGGGACGAAGAGTCTCCTATGGCTACACCTTC. Its protein is CATSRDAGRRVSYGYTF.

There are many counts of this clonotype. The chain couples TRBV6-6 to TRBJ1-5; D gene uncertain. Germline CDR1 reads MNHNY; CDR2 reads SVGAGI (reference sequence). The CDR3 extends over 18 amino acids. V gave up 0 bases and J gave up 8 bases, with 23 bases separating them. The CDR3 DNA sequence: TGTGCCAGCAGTTACTCGGAAGCCGGGTGGCAGGTTGAGGAGCCCCAGCATTTT. Translated, it gives CASSYSEAGWQVEEPQHF.

This clonotype was detected ten times or more. The rearrangement joins TRBV29-1 to TRBJ1-1; D unresolved. V was trimmed by 1 base and J by 11 bases, leaving 11 bases between them. Germline assignment: CDR1 SQVTM and CDR2 ANQGSEA. This CDR3 spans 11 amino acids. CDR3 amino acids: CSVEGLPGAFF. In DNA, the CDR3 is TGCAGCGTTGAAGGCCTCCCGGGGGCTTTCTTT.

This clonotype showed up many times. V and J are TRBV6-6 and TRBJ1-6, with D possibly being TRBD1 (5 bases). With 8 bases removed from V and 9 bases from J, the gap between germline ends came to 11 bases. The germline CDR1 and CDR2 sequences are MNHNY and SVGAGI (reference sequence). CDR3 length: 12 residues. DNA for the CDR3: TGTGCCAGCGAGGGGTCTGGTTCACCCCTCCACTTT. Its protein product is CASEGSGSPLHF.

This clonotype has ten or more counts. V is TRBV10-1 and J is TRBJ2-3; TRBD2 agrees at 7 bases. Trimming took 2 bases from V and 4 from J; bases not matched to a gene: 3. The V gene's germline CDR1 is WNHNN and CDR2 SYGVQD (reference sequence). CDR3 length: 14 amino acids. In DNA, the CDR3 is TGCGCCAGCAGTGAGAGGCGGGAGCCAGATACGCAGTATTTT. Translating it yields CASSERREPDTQYF.

This clonotype was seen ten or more times. The chain joins TRBV9 to TRBJ2-5; D remains ambiguous. The CDR3 loop spans 11 amino acids. The germline V and J ends were trimmed by 1 base and 2 bases, with 0 bases remaining between them. The germline CDR1 and CDR2 sequences are SGDLS and YYNGEE. Written as DNA, the CDR3 is TGTGCCAGCAGCGTACAAGAGACCCAGTACTTC. Amino acid sequence: CASSVQETQYF.

The chain employs TRBV5-1 and TRBJ1-5, with 7 bases fitting TRBD1. The CDR3 covers 14 residues. Losses at the gene ends were 4 bases for V and 3 bases for J; bases not matched to a gene: 4. Germline V lookup: CDR1 SGHRS, CDR2 YFSETQ. The CDR3 DNA reads TGCGCCAGCAGCCTAGGACAGGACAATCAGCCCCAGCATTTT. Residues: CASSLGQDNQPQHF.

This clonotype showed up many times. The gene calls are TRBV11-2 and TRBJ2-5; perhaps TRBD1 as D (6 bases). The germline V gene encodes CDR1 SGHAT and CDR2 FQNNGV. Trimming cost V 5 bases and J 3 bases, with 13 bases left between them. The CDR3 covers 14 residues. In nucleotides, the CDR3 is TGTGCCAGCAGCCATGGGACAACCGAAGAGACCCAGTACTTC. It translates to CASSHGTTEETQYF. Filled out from reference TRBV11-2 and TRBJ2-5, the complete variable domain reads EAGVAQSPRYKIIEKRQSVAFWCNPISGHATLYWYQQILGQGPKLLIQFQNNGVVDDSQLPKDRFSAERLKGVDSTLKIQPAKLEDSAVYLCASSHGTTEETQYFGPGTRLLVL.

This clonotype was seen repeatedly, ten times or more. V usage is TRBV10-3 and J usage is TRBJ1-2, with 8 bases aligning to TRBD1. The germline CDR1 and CDR2 sequences are ENHRY and SYGVKD. Trimming took 2 bases from V and 4 from J; bases not matched to a gene: 3. The CDR3 is made up of 14 amino acids. CDR3 DNA: TGTGCCATCAGTGAGGTTGGGACAGGCTATGGCTACACCTTC. As protein: CAISEVGTGYGYTF.

The chain is built from TRBV6-5 and TRBJ2-2; D call uncertain. With 7 bases removed from V and 1 base from J, the gap between germline ends came to 10 bases. The germline V gene encodes CDR1 MNHEY and CDR2 SVGAGI. The length of the CDR3 is 14 residues. The CDR3 nucleotides are TGTGCCAGCAAACTTGACTGGAACACCGGGGAGCTGTTTTTT. This translates into CASKLDWNTGELFF.

This clonotype appeared many times. The chain couples TRBV12-3 or TRBV12-4 to TRBJ1-3; D possibly corresponds to TRBD1 (6 bases). Trimming stripped 6 bases from V and 3 bases from J, with 15 bases between. The CDR3 has 15 amino acids. CDR3 in DNA: TGTGCCAGCAGCTTCCAGAGGGGGATTGGAAACACCATATATTTT. Protein sequence: CASSFQRGIGNTIYF.

This clonotype has ten or more counts. A read error may produce the germline difference seen at one junction end. The V call is TRBV12-3 or TRBV12-4, the J call TRBJ2-7, with D tentatively TRBD1 or TRBD2 (5 bases each). The CDR3 runs to 12 residues. The CDR3 coding sequence is TGTGCCAGCAGGCAAGGCCTCCGGGACGGAATATTC. Protein: CASRQGLRDGIF.

This clonotype appeared many times. The V call is TRBV7-9, the J call TRBJ2-7, with a possible D match to TRBD2 (5 bases). Per germline, CDR1 SEHNR and CDR2 FQNEAQ (reference sequence). V dropped 1 base and J dropped 6 bases, with 13 bases sitting between them. The CDR3 consists of 14 residues. CDR3 nucleotides: TGTGCCAGCAGCTTAGTGGTAGGGAGCGGCGAGCAGTACTTC. Translating it yields CASSLVVGSGEQYF.

This clonotype was observed a few times. The chain links TRBV7-2 to TRBJ1-2; 7 bases agree with TRBD1. CDR3 length: 14 amino acids. Unmatched junction bases numbered 8, after V lost 4 bases and J lost 6 bases. Germline loops: CDR1 SGHTA, CDR2 FQGNSA. The CDR3 DNA follows: TGTGCCAGCAGCTGGGGCAGACAGGGCCATGGCTACACCTTC. It translates to CASSWGRQGHGYTF.

This clonotype was detected a few times. V is TRBV5-1 and J is TRBJ2-1, with D uncertain. Germline V gene data show CDR1 as SGHRS and CDR2 as YFSETQ. V lost 0 bases and J lost 5, with 6 bases in between. The CDR3 has 13 residues. Here the CDR3 DNA reads TGCGCCAGCAGCTTGGGGTTTGACAATGAGCAGTTCTTC. Protein product: CASSLGFDNEQFF.

This clonotype was detected many times. J is TRBJ1-5 and V is TRBV7-2; D is possibly TRBD1 (5 bases). This CDR3 region has 15 residues. Germline-derived CDR1 and CDR2 are SGHTA and FQGNSA. Trimming cost V 5 bases and J 4 bases, with 15 bases left between them. The CDR3 region has the DNA TGTGCCAGCAGCCAGAACATGGGGGAAAATCAGCCCCAGCATTTT. This sequence encodes CASSQNMGENQPQHF.